This T cell receptor beta chain was captured by sequencing in a study of molecular identifiers for immune sequencing clone quantification. Study at large: Replicates split RNA from around 20,000 or 99,000 naive CD8 cells five ways, and the researchers sequenced four portions.

TCRdb passed the PCR reads through MiXCR, listing each CDR3 protein once. The repertoire holds more than 300,000 distinct CDR3 sequences, with 20% to 25% as singletons. The authors gated naive CD8 T cells as CD8+CD4-CCR7+CD45RA+ for sorting. This clonotype was observed at least ten times. The target antigen is unknown. General study findings and limits: Identical TCR molecules can share a barcode, and this sharing could underestimate highly expanded clone sizes.

This receptor was taken from a human donor in good health. Some libraries in this study had Jurkat cell RNA spiked in. The sample comprised naive CD8+ T cells from blood, with Jurkat cell RNA spiked in. Subset here: FACS-sorted CD8+CD4-CCR7+CD45RA+ naive T cells.

The CDR3 here is CASSLTLAGVEDTQYF. CDR3 nucleotide sequence: TGTGCCAGCTCCCTCACTCTAGCGGGAGTCGAAGATACGCAGTATTTT. This chain links TRBV3-1 with TRBJ2-3; 10 positions agree with TRBD2. V shed 8 bases and J 5 bases; nucleotides not matched to a gene: 13. This CDR3 is built from 16 residues. Per the germline V gene, CDR1 is LGHDT and CDR2 is YNNKEL (reference sequence).